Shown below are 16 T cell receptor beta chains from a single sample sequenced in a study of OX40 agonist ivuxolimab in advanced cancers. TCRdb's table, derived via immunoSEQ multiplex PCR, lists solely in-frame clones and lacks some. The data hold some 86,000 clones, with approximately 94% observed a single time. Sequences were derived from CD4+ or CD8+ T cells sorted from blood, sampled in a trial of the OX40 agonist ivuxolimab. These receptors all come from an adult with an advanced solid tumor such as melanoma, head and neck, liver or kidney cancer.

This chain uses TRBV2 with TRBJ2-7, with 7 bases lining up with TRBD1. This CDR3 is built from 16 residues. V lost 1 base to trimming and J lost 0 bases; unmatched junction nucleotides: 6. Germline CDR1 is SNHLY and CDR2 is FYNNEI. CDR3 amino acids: CASSEGPTGNSYEQYF. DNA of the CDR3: TGTGCCAGCAGTGAAGGGCCGACAGGGAACTCCTACGAGCAGTACTTC.

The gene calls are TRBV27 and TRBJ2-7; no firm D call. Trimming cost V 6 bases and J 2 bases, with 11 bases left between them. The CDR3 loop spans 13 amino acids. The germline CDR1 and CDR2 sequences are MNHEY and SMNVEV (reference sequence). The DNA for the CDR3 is TGTGCCAGCAGCCCACAGCTTACCTACGAGCAGTACTTC. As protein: CASSPQLTYEQYF.

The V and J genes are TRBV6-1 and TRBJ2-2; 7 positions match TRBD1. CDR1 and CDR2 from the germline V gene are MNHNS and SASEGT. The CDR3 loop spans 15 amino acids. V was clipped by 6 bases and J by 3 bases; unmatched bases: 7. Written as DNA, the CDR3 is TGTGCCAGCAGGACAGGACAGGTGCACACCGGGGAGCTGTTTTTT. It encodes CASRTGQVHTGELFF.

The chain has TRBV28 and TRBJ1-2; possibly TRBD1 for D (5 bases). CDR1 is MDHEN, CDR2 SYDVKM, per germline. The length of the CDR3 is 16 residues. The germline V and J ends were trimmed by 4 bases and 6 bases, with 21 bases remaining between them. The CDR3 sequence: CASSSLMGEGWHGYTF. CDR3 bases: TGTGCCAGCAGTTCGCTTATGGGGGAGGGGTGGCATGGCTACACCTTC.

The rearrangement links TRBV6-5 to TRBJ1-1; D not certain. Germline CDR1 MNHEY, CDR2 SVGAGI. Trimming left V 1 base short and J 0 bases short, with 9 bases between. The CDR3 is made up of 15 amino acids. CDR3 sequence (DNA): TGTGCCAGCAGTTACTTTCAGGAACTGAACACTGAAGCTTTCTTT. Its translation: CASSYFQELNTEAFF.

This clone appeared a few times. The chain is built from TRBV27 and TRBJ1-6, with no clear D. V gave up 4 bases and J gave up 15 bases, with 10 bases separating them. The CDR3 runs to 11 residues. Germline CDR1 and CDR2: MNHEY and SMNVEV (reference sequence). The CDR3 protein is CASSSSSNLHF. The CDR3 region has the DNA TGTGCCAGCAGTTCCTCTAGTAACCTCCACTTT.

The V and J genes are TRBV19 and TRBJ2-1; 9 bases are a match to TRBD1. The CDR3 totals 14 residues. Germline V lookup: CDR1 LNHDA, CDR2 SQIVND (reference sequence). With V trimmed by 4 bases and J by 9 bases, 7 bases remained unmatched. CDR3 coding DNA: TGTGCCAGTAGTACCGCTGGGACAGGGATTGAGCAGTTCTTC. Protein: CASSTAGTGIEQFF.

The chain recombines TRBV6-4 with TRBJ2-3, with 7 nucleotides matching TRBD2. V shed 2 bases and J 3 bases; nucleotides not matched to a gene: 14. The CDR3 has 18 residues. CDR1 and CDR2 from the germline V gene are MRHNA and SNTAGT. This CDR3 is CASSDTRLAGEATDTQYF. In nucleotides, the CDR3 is TGTGCCAGCAGTGACACACGTCTCGCGGGAGAGGCGACAGATACGCAGTATTTT.

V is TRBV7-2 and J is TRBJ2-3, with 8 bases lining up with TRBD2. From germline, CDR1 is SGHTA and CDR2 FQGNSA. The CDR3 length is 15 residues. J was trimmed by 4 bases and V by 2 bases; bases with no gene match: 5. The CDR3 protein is CASSLSRGGADTQYF. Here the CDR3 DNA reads TGTGCCAGCAGCTTATCTCGGGGGGGCGCAGATACGCAGTATTTT.

CDR3 in amino acids: CASSPTPTTNEKLFF. The CDR3 DNA reads TGTGCCAGCTCGCCAACACCCACAACTAATGAAAAACTGTTTTTT. V is TRBV18 and J is TRBJ1-4, with no clear D. Germline CDR1 is KGHSH and CDR2 is LQKENI. This CDR3 has 15 residues. Between the trimmed V and J ends, which lost 6 bases and 0 bases, there was a span of 11 bases.

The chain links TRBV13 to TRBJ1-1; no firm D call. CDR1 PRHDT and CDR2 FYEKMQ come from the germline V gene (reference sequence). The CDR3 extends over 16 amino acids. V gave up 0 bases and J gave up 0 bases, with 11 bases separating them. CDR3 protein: CASSLGGGRVNTEAFF. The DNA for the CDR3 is TGTGCCAGCAGCTTAGGGGGTGGGCGGGTGAACACTGAAGCTTTCTTT. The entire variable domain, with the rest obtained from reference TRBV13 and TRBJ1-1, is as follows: AAGVIQSPRHLIKEKRETATLKCYPIPRHDTVYWYQQGPGQDPQFLISFYEKMQSDKGSIPDRFSAQQFSDYHSELNMSSLELGDSALYFCASSLGGGRVNTEAFFGQGTRLTVV.

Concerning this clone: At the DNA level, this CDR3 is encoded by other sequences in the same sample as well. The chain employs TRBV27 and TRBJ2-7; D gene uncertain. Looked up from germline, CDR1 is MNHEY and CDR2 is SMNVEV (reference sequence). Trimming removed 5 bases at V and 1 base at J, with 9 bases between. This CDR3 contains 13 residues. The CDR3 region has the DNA TGTGCCAGCAGTCTTCGCGTTTCCTACGAGCAGTACTTC. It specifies CASSLRVSYEQYF.

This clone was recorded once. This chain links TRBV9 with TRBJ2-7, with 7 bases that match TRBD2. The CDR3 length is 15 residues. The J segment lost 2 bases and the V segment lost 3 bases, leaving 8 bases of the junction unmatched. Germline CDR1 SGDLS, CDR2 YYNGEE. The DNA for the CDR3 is TGTGCCAGCAGCGGGCCGGGACTACAACCCTACGAGCAGTACTTC. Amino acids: CASSGPGLQPYEQYF. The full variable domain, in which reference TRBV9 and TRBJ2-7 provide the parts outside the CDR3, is DSGVTQTPKHLITATGQRVTLRCSPRSGDLSVYWYQQSLDQGLQFLIQYYNGEERAKGNILERFSAQQFPDLHSELNLSSLELGDSALYFCASSGPGLQPYEQYFGPGTRLTVT.

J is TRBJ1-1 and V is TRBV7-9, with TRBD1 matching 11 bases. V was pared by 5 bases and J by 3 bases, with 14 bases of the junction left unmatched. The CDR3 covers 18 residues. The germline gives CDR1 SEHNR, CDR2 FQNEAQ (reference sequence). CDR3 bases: TGTGCCAGCAGCCCCCTTCCGGGACAGGGGGTTGTGGACACTGAAGCTTTCTTT. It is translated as CASSPLPGQGVVDTEAFF.

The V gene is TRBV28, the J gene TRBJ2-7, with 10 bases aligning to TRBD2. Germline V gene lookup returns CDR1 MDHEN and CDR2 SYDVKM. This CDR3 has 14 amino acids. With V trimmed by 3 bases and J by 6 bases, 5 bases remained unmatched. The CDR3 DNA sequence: TGTGCCAGCAGTTTTGCTAGCGGGAGCGTCGAGCAGTACTTC. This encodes CASSFASGSVEQYF.

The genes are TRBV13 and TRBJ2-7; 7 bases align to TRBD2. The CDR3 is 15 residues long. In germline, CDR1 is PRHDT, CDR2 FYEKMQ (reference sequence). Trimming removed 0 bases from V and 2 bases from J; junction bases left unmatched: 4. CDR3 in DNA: TGTGCCAGCAGCTTAGGATCTGCGGGAGCCTACGAGCAGTACTTC. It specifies CASSLGSAGAYEQYF. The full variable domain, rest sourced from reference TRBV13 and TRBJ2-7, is AAGVIQSPRHLIKEKRETATLKCYPIPRHDTVYWYQQGPGQDPQFLISFYEKMQSDKGSIPDRFSAQQFSDYHSELNMSSLELGDSALYFCASSLGSAGAYEQYFGPGTRLTVT.